What follows are 32 T cell receptor beta chains derived from one specimen sequenced in a study of CD8+ T cells in alopecia areata. Specified treatment: oral pan-JAK inhibitor, 5-10 mg twice daily. RNA was isolated and reverse transcribed to cDNA, the sequencing template. Only in-frame clones appear in the TCRdb table, and some are missing; sequencing was by immunoSEQ multiplex PCR. The data show fewer than 250,000 clones, with over 60% seen just once and about 4.2% held by the top ten. The sample was CD4+ T cells sorted from blood, taken at week 4, from a patient treated with tofacitinib. The receptors here all came from a human donor with alopecia areata.

The rearrangement links TRBV6-5 to TRBJ1-1, with 7 bases identical to TRBD1. Germline V gene data show CDR1 as MNHEY and CDR2 as SVGAGI. V shed 2 bases and J 2 bases; nucleotides not matched to a gene: 5. The CDR3 is made up of 15 amino acids. The CDR3 DNA reads TGTGCCAGCAGTTACACGACAGGGAGTAACACTGAAGCTTTCTTT. As protein: CASSYTTGSNTEAFF.

This clone was observed a handful of times. The chain couples TRBV27 to TRBJ1-2; tentative D call: TRBD1 (6 bases). This CDR3 region has 13 residues. Germline V CDR1 and CDR2: MNHEY, SMNVEV (reference sequence). With 7 bases removed from V and 3 bases from J, the gap between germline ends came to 12 bases. The CDR3 nucleotides read TGTGCCAGCAAAAGGGGGAGCGACTATGGCTACACCTTC. Translation gives CASKRGSDYGYTF.

The rearrangement links TRBV27 to TRBJ1-5; D is uncertain. CDR1 and CDR2 (germline): MNHEY, SMNVEV (reference sequence). V was trimmed by 6 bases and J by 9 bases, leaving 15 bases between them. The CDR3 contains 13 residues. The CDR3 region is CASSAGIRWPQHF. In nucleotides, the CDR3 is TGTGCCAGCAGCGCCGGGATTAGGTGGCCCCAGCATTTT.

This chain links TRBV7-9 with TRBJ2-1; no clear D gene. The V gene lost 3 bases and the J gene lost 8 bases, with 14 bases spanning the gap. The CDR3 runs 14 residues. Germline CDR1 SEHNR, CDR2 FQNEAQ (reference sequence). CDR3 sequence: CASSFSESMHEQFF. DNA for the CDR3: TGTGCCAGCAGCTTCTCAGAAAGCATGCATGAGCAGTTCTTC. The full variable domain, in which reference TRBV7-9 and TRBJ2-1 provide the parts outside the CDR3, is DTGVSQNPRHKITKRGQNVTFRCDPISEHNRLYWYRQTLGQGPEFLTYFQNEAQLEKSRLLSDRFSAERPKGSFSTLEIQRTEQGDSAMYLCASSFSESMHEQFFGPGTRLTVL.

The genes are TRBV7-9 and TRBJ1-5; perhaps TRBD1 as D (5 bases). CDR3 length: 17 amino acids. CDR1 is SEHNR, CDR2 FQNEAQ, per germline (reference sequence). V was shortened by 1 base and J by 2 bases, with 15 bases between the two germline ends. CDR3 sequence reads: CASSLDLSGLGNQPQHF. The CDR3 DNA reads as TGTGCCAGCAGCTTAGATCTATCGGGGCTCGGCAATCAGCCCCAGCATTTT.

The genes are TRBV15 and TRBJ1-5, with 10 positions matching TRBD1. The CDR3 has 14 residues. With V trimmed by 3 bases and J by 6 bases, 2 bases remained unmatched. Germline CDR1 and CDR2: LNHNV and YYDKDF (reference sequence). The CDR3 DNA is TGTGCCACCAGCAGGACAGGGGGCGTTCAGCCCCAGCATTTT. It yields the protein CATSRTGGVQPQHF.

This clone has a single count. CDR3 in amino acids: CSALLRNTEAFF. The CDR3 nucleotides are TGCAGCGCCCTTTTAAGGAACACTGAAGCTTTCTTT. This rearrangement joins TRBV29-1 to TRBJ1-1; D uncertain. V gave up 7 bases and J gave up 1 base, with 10 bases separating them. The germline V gene encodes CDR1 SQVTM and CDR2 ANQGSEA. The CDR3 is 12 residues long.

This clone came up a few times. The gene calls are TRBV2 and TRBJ2-3; 11 positions match TRBD2. Germline V gives CDR1 SNHLY, CDR2 FYNNEI. This CDR3 region has 14 residues. V trimming: 9 bases; J trimming: 4 bases; junction bases outside the gene matches: 6. The CDR3 sequence is CASDLAGGADTQYF. CDR3 DNA: TGTGCCAGTGACCTAGCGGGGGGCGCAGATACGCAGTATTTT.

This chain joins TRBV6-6 and TRBJ2-5; D possibly corresponds to TRBD2 (6 bases). The CDR3 runs 13 residues. The germline V gene encodes CDR1 MNHNY and CDR2 SVGAGI (reference sequence). The V end was cut by 5 bases, the J end by 1 base, with 8 bases between. The CDR3 loop is CASSRGFQETQYF. The CDR3 DNA reads TGTGCCAGCAGTCGGGGGTTCCAAGAGACCCAGTACTTC.

The chain joins TRBV2 to TRBJ2-1; D unresolved. Germline-derived CDR1 and CDR2 are SNHLY and FYNNEI. The CDR3 covers 11 residues. V lost 1 base and J 10 bases, leaving 5 bases between the germline ends. The CDR3 DNA sequence: TGTGCCAGCAGTGAAGGACCAGAGCAGTTCTTC. The encoded protein is CASSEGPEQFF.

The chain recombines TRBV27 with TRBJ1-5; D is uncertain. Trimming took off 1 base at V and 0 bases at J, with 4 bases between the two ends. CDR1 is MNHEY and CDR2 is SMNVEV in the germline V gene (reference sequence). The CDR3 length is 14 residues. The CDR3 region has the DNA TGTGCCAGCAGTTTATATCATAGCAATCAGCCCCAGCATTTT. Residues: CASSLYHSNQPQHF.

In its sample, this clone was seen a few times. The rearrangement joins TRBV7-2 to TRBJ2-5; 9 nucleotides line up with TRBD1. The V gene end was trimmed by 5 bases and the J gene end by 5 bases; junction bases not matched to a gene: 6. The CDR3 covers 14 residues. The germline gives CDR1 SGHTA, CDR2 FQGNSA. The DNA for the CDR3 is TGTGCCAGCAGCCCCGGACAGGGGATGGAGACCCAGTACTTC. As protein: CASSPGQGMETQYF.

The chain employs TRBV7-2 and TRBJ2-4; D not resolved. The ends were cut back, 5 bases at V and 1 base at J, with 12 bases in the middle. Germline V lookup: CDR1 SGHTA, CDR2 FQGNSA. This CDR3 is 15 amino acids long. CDR3 in amino acids: CASSKQLTAKNIQYF. The CDR3 coding sequence is TGTGCCAGCAGCAAACAGTTAACGGCCAAAAACATTCAGTACTTC.

The chain joins TRBV18 to TRBJ2-1; D perhaps matches TRBD2 (5 bases). The V gene lost 0 bases and the J gene lost 10 bases, with 13 bases spanning the gap. Germline loops: CDR1 KGHSH, CDR2 LQKENI. The length of the CDR3 is 14 residues. For the CDR3, the DNA is TGTGCCAGCTCACCACCGGCCCGGACGGGGGAGCAGTTCTTC. This translates into CASSPPARTGEQFF.

V gene TRBV7-2 combines with J gene TRBJ1-5; 8 bases line up with TRBD1. The CDR3 sequence is 14 residues long. J lost 7 bases, V lost 5 bases, and 7 bases had no gene match. Germline CDR1 is SGHTA and CDR2 is FQGNSA. The CDR3 sequence: CASSPDRGGQPQHF. CDR3 coding DNA: TGTGCCAGCAGCCCCGACAGGGGCGGACAGCCCCAGCATTTT.

J is TRBJ1-2 and V is TRBV4-1; D is undetermined. The V gene lost 3 bases and the J gene lost 2 bases, with 13 bases spanning the gap. The CDR3 loop spans 15 amino acids. Per the germline V gene, CDR1 is MGHRA and CDR2 is YSYEKL. The CDR3 sequence: CASSQDPWENYGYTF. CDR3 coding DNA: TGCGCCAGCAGCCAGGACCCGTGGGAAAACTATGGCTACACCTTC.

This chain uses TRBV4-2 with TRBJ2-3, with D uncertain. This CDR3 region has 15 residues. V dropped 0 bases and J dropped 3 bases, with 10 bases sitting between them. The germline CDR1 and CDR2 sequences are LGHNA and YNFKEQ. CDR3 amino acids: CASSQDPTVTDTQYF. The CDR3 DNA reads TGTGCCAGCAGCCAAGATCCAACAGTTACAGATACGCAGTATTTT.

This clone was recorded only once. This chain uses TRBV4-1 with TRBJ2-7, with D uncertain. Germline loops: CDR1 MGHRA, CDR2 YSYEKL. Between the trimmed V and J ends, which lost 1 base and 7 bases, there was a span of 8 bases. The CDR3 is 12 residues long. In DNA form, the CDR3 reads TGCGCCAGCAGCCAAGTAGTTGGAGAGCAGTACTTC. Translated: CASSQVVGEQYF.

The CDR3 sequence: CAWSASGGVLETQYF. Here the CDR3 DNA reads TGTGCCTGGAGCGCATCAGGGGGCGTTTTGGAGACCCAGTACTTC. The V gene is TRBV30, the J gene TRBJ2-5; 8 bases line up with TRBD1. The V gene end was trimmed by 3 bases and the J gene end by 5 bases; junction bases not matched to a gene: 11. Germline loops: CDR1 GTSNPN, CDR2 SVGIG (reference sequence). The CDR3 totals 15 residues.

This chain connects TRBV7-9 to TRBJ1-1; 7 nucleotides agree with TRBD1. Germline CDR1 SEHNR, CDR2 FQNEAQ (reference sequence). V shed 5 bases, J shed 4 bases, and the junction held 10 bases outside the gene matches. The CDR3 covers 15 residues. The CDR3 loop reads CASSARGGFGTEAFF. The CDR3 nucleotides are TGTGCCAGCAGCGCCCGAGGGGGCTTTGGCACTGAAGCTTTCTTT.

This clone has more than one count but fewer than ten. The CDR3 protein is CASSPSERSPLHF. DNA for the CDR3: TGTGCCAGCTCACCATCGGAGAGGTCACCCCTCCACTTT. The V gene is TRBV18, the J gene TRBJ1-6; D is unresolved. This CDR3 has 13 amino acids. CDR1 is KGHSH and CDR2 is LQKENI in the germline V gene. V lost 2 bases and J 10 bases, leaving 9 bases between the germline ends. Combining the CDR3 with reference TRBV18 and TRBJ1-6 gives the whole variable domain NAGVMQNPRHLVRRRGQEARLRCSPMKGHSHVYWYRQLPEEGLKFMVYLQKENIIDESGMPKERFSAEFPKEGPSILRIQQVVRGDSAAYFCASSPSERSPLHFGNGTRLTVT.

The chain recombines TRBV29-1 with TRBJ2-7, with 7 bases that match TRBD1. Germline-derived CDR1 and CDR2 are SQVTM and ANQGSEA. V was pared by 6 bases and J by 0 bases, with 8 bases of the junction left unmatched. CDR3 length: 14 residues. CDR3 amino acids: CSVQGGYSSYEQYF. The CDR3 nucleotides are TGCAGCGTCCAAGGGGGCTATAGCTCCTACGAGCAGTACTTC.

The chain carries TRBV7-2 and TRBJ1-6; no reliable D call. The V gene lost 1 base and the J gene lost 7 bases, with 8 bases spanning the gap. Germline values: CDR1 SGHTA, CDR2 FQGNSA. This CDR3 has 14 residues. The CDR3 nucleotides are TGTGCCAGCAGCTTAGACACGATGAATTCACCCCTCCACTTT. Its protein product is CASSLDTMNSPLHF.

The gene calls are TRBV2 and TRBJ1-2, with D maybe TRBD1 (6 bases). Germline lookup yields CDR1 SNHLY and CDR2 FYNNEI. Trimming removed 0 bases at V and 8 bases at J, with 16 bases between. The CDR3 has 15 residues. The CDR3 is CASSEAPRGPGGYTF. CDR3 DNA sequence: TGTGCCAGCAGTGAAGCCCCCAGGGGTCCGGGGGGCTACACCTTC.

The chain links TRBV9 to TRBJ2-7; TRBD2 is a possible D gene (6 bases). This CDR3 comprises 16 residues. V shed 4 bases and J shed 3 bases, with 20 bases lying between them. Germline V CDR1 and CDR2: SGDLS, YYNGEE. CDR3 sequence reads: CASSPYPQMGGYEQYF. In nucleotides, the CDR3 is TGTGCCAGCAGCCCTTACCCCCAGATGGGAGGCTACGAGCAGTACTTC. Complete variable domain (other parts from reference TRBV9 and TRBJ2-7): DSGVTQTPKHLITATGQRVTLRCSPRSGDLSVYWYQQSLDQGLQFLIQYYNGEERAKGNILERFSAQQFPDLHSELNLSSLELGDSALYFCASSPYPQMGGYEQYFGPGTRLTVT.

This clone came up a few times. The rearrangement links TRBV14 to TRBJ2-7, with 7 bases identical to TRBD1. CDR1 SGHDN and CDR2 FVKESK come from the germline V gene. The length of the CDR3 is 14 residues. The trim removed 1 base at V and 4 bases at J, leaving 4 bases unmatched. The DNA of the CDR3 is TGTGCCAGCAGCCAAGTCGGGACAGCATACGAGCAGTACTTC. As protein: CASSQVGTAYEQYF.

This clone was counted a few times. This chain uses TRBV27 with TRBJ1-5; D unresolved. Trimming stripped 5 bases from V and 5 bases from J, with 19 bases between. The CDR3 totals 16 residues. CDR1 is MNHEY and CDR2 is SMNVEV in the germline V gene (reference sequence). The CDR3 sequence: CASSPSAPPSYQPQHF. DNA for the CDR3: TGTGCCAGCAGTCCCTCAGCGCCGCCTTCTTATCAGCCCCAGCATTTT.

The table lists this clone with a count of one. The rearrangement uses TRBV5-6 and TRBJ1-2; 9 bases are shared with TRBD1. CDR1 is SGHDT, CDR2 YYEEEE, per germline. V was pared by 6 bases and J by 3 bases, with 9 bases of the junction left unmatched. This CDR3 is 15 amino acids long. The CDR3 sequence: CASTRGQGDDYGYTF. In DNA form, the CDR3 reads TGTGCCAGCACCAGGGGACAGGGAGACGACTATGGCTACACCTTC.

This clone occurred once. The V call is TRBV5-4, the J call TRBJ1-1; D not resolved. Trimming stripped 5 bases from V and 8 bases from J, with 13 bases between. Germline values: CDR1 SGHNT, CDR2 YYREEE (reference sequence). CDR3 length equals 12 residues. CDR3 sequence: CASSRRTDEAFF. The CDR3 coding sequence is TGTGCCAGCAGTCGCCGAACTGACGAAGCTTTCTTT.

This clone has just a few counts. The rearrangement links TRBV2 to TRBJ1-5, with D perhaps matching TRBD1 (5 bases). Trimming pared 3 bases from V and 3 bases from J, leaving 9 bases between. Per the germline V gene, CDR1 is SNHLY and CDR2 is FYNNEI. The length of the CDR3 is 14 residues. CDR3 sequence: CASSDHRPNQPQHF. Here the CDR3 DNA reads TGTGCCAGCAGTGACCACAGGCCCAATCAGCCCCAGCATTTT.

This chain connects TRBV27 to TRBJ2-7; 8 positions agree with TRBD1. The CDR3 is made up of 15 amino acids. Germline assignment: CDR1 MNHEY and CDR2 SMNVEV (reference sequence). The V segment lost 7 bases and the J segment 1 base; nucleotides outside the gene matches: 9. The chain's CDR3 is CASNDRGKRSYEQYF. The CDR3 nucleotides are TGTGCCAGCAACGACAGGGGAAAACGGTCCTACGAGCAGTACTTC.

This clone has a handful of counts. The chain employs TRBV10-3 and TRBJ2-3, with TRBD2 identical over 14 bases. This CDR3 has 17 residues. Trimming took 4 bases from V and 4 from J; bases not matched to a gene: 7. The germline CDR1 and CDR2 sequences are ENHRY and SYGVKD. Here the CDR3 DNA reads TGTGCCATCAGTGCCAGGACTAGCGGGGGGTCAGCAGATACGCAGTATTTT. Residues: CAISARTSGGSADTQYF.